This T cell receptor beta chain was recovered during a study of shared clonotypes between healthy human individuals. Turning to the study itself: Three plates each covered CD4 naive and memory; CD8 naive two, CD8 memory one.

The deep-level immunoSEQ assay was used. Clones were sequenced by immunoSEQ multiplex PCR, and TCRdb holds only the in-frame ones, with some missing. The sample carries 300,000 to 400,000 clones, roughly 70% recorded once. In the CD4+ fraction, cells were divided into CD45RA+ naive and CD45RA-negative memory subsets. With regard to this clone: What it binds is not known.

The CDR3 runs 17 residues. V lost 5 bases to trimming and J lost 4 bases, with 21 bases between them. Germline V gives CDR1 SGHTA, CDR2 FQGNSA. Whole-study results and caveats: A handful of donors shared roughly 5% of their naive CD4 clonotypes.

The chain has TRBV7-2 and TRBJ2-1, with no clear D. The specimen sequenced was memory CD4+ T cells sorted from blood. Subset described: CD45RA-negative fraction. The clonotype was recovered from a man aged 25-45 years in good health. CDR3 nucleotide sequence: TGTGCCAGCAGCCTCCTCCGTTCAGGTGGAGAATACAATGAGCAGTTCTTC. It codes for CASSLLRSGGEYNEQFF.